This T cell receptor (beta chain) originates from a study of blood T cell repertoires in COVID-19. Looking at the study overall: In each case, the material was cDNA or gDNA derived from T cells, B-cell-depleted T cells, or PBMCs.

Trimming stripped 4 bases from V and 3 bases from J, with 13 bases between. The CDR3 is 14 residues long. Germline V lookup: CDR1 SGHVS, CDR2 FNYEAQ. Patients in Seattle were enrolled during active infection, then followed longitudinally. Original handling: The assay estimated nucleated cells by amplifying reference gene primers. The repertoire was sequenced with immunoSEQ multiplex PCR; TCRdb's copy has only in-frame clones and lacks some. The V and J calls and clone size come from that table; D and trimming were worked out from the DNA. The sample holds tens of thousands of clones; roughly 88% are singletons and the top ten take approximately 7%.

The source material was peripheral blood. This chain uses TRBV7-6 with TRBJ2-7, with D maybe TRBD1 (6 bases). This TCR was sampled from a man younger than 35 with COVID-19, enrolled during active disease. CDR3 nucleotide sequence: TGTGCCAGCAGCTCGCAGGGGTTCCTCTACGAGCAGTACTTC. It is translated as CASSSQGFLYEQYF.